This T cell receptor beta chain was captured in a study of identifying expanded T cells in peripheral blood. Whole-study findings and limits: Two-week clone count variance significantly increased as total template count grew. Technical replicates showed around 1.2 changed clones; around two weeks 15 to 20; four weeks 19.

Concerning this clone: Its matching antigen is unknown.

No infections or other immune events were documented during collection. Germline V gene data show CDR1 as MGHRA and CDR2 as YSYEKL. This CDR3 spans 16 amino acids. The V and J ends lost 4 bases and 5 bases respectively, with 20 bases between them. Profiled with immunoSEQ multiplex PCR; TCRdb holds only in-frame clones, not every one. In the table there are under 120,000 clones, 80% to 90% of which are singletons. The receptor was isolated from a person between 18 and 75 years old in good health. V is TRBV4-1 and J is TRBJ1-1, with D possibly matching TRBD1 (5 bases). The sequencing input was blood. CDR3 sequence reads: CASSLRTGGWGTEAFF. As DNA, the CDR3 is TGCGCCAGCAGCCTCCGAACGGGGGGATGGGGGACTGAAGCTTTCTTT.